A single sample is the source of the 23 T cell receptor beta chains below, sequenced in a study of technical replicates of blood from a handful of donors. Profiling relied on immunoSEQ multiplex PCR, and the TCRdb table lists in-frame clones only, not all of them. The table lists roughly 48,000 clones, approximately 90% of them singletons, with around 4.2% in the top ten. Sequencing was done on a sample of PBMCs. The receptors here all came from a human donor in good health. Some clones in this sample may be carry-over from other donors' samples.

The CDR3 coding sequence is TGTGCCAGCAGTGAAGCTACTCGCGTAAACACCGGGGAGCTGTTTTTT. It specifies CASSEATRVNTGELFF. This sequence joins TRBV2 and TRBJ2-2; D is unclear. This CDR3 comprises 16 residues. Germline values: CDR1 SNHLY, CDR2 FYNNEI. Trimming shortened V by 0 bases and J by 2 bases, and 10 bases separated the two germline ends.

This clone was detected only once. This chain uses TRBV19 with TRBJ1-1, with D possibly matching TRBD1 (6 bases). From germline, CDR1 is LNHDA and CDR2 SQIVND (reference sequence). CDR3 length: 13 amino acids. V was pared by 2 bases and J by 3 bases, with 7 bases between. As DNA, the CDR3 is TGTGCCAGTAGTATAAAGGGGGACACTGAAGCTTTCTTT. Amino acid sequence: CASSIKGDTEAFF.

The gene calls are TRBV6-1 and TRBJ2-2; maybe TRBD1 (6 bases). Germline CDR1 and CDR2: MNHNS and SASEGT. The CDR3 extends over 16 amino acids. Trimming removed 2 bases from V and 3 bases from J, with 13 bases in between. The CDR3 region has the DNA TGTGCCAGCAGTGAAAGGCCAGGGGACCACACCGGGGAGCTGTTTTTT. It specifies CASSERPGDHTGELFF.

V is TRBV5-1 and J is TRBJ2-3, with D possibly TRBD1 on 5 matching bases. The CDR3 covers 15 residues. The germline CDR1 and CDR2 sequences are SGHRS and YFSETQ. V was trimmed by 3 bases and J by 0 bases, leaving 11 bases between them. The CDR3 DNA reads TGCGCCAGCAGCTCAGGACACCTTAGCACAGATACGCAGTATTTT. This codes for CASSSGHLSTDTQYF.

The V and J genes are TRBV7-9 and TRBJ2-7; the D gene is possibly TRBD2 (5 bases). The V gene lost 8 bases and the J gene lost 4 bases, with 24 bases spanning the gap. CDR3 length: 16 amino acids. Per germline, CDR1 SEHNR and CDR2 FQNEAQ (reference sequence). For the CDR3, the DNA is TGTGCCAGCGGAGAGGGATTGAGTGCGGATTCTTACGAGCAGTACTTC. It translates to CASGEGLSADSYEQYF. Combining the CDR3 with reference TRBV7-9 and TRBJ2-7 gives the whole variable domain DTGVSQNPRHKITKRGQNVTFRCDPISEHNRLYWYRQTLGQGPEFLTYFQNEAQLEKSRLLSDRFSAERPKGSFSTLEIQRTEQGDSAMYLCASGEGLSADSYEQYFGPGTRLTVT.

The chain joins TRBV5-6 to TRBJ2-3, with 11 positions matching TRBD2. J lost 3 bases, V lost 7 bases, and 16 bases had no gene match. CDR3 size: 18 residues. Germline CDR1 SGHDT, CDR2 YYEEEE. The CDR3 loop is CASSGRGTSGRVTDTQYF. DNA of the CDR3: TGTGCCAGCTCCGGGAGGGGCACTAGCGGGAGAGTGACAGATACGCAGTATTTT. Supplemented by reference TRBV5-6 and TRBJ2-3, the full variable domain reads DAGVTQSPTHLIKTRGQQVTLRCSPKSGHDTVSWYQQALGQGPQFIFQYYEEEERQRGNFPDRFSGHQFPNYSSELNVNALLLGDSALYLCASSGRGTSGRVTDTQYFGPGTRLTVL.

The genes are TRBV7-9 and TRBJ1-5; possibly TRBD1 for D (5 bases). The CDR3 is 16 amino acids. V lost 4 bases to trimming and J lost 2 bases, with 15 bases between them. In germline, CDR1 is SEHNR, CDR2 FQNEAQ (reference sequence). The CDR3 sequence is CASSSVTGDGNQPQHF. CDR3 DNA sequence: TGTGCCAGCAGCTCGGTAACAGGAGACGGCAATCAGCCCCAGCATTTT.

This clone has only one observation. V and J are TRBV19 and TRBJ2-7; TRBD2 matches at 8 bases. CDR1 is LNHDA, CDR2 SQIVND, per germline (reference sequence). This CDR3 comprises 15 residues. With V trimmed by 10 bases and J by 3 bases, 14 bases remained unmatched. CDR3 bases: TGTGCCAAACCCGGGGGTAGCGGGGTCCACTACGAGCAGTACTTC. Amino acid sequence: CAKPGGSGVHYEQYF.

CDR3 DNA sequence: TGTGCCAGCAGCGAAGAGGCATCGAGGTATACGCAGTATTTT. Its protein is CASSEEASRYTQYF. This sequence joins TRBV9 and TRBJ2-3; D ambiguous. The CDR3 length is 14 residues. The V gene lost 3 bases and the J gene lost 7 bases, with 15 bases spanning the gap. Germline V gives CDR1 SGDLS, CDR2 YYNGEE.

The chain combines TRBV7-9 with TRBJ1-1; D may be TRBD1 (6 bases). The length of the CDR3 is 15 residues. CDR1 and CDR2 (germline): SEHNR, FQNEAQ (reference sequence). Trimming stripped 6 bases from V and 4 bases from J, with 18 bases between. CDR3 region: CASSQSMVGGTEAFF. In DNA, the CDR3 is TGTGCCAGCAGTCAATCGATGGTAGGGGGCACTGAAGCTTTCTTT.

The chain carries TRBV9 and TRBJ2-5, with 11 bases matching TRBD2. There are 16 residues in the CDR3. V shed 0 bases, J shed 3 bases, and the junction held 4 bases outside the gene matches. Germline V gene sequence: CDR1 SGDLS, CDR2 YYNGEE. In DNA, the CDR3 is TGTGCCAGCAGCGTAGTTGGTAGCGGGGGGGAAGAGACCCAGTACTTC. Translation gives CASSVVGSGGEETQYF. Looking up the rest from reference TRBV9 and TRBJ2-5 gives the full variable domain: DSGVTQTPKHLITATGQRVTLRCSPRSGDLSVYWYQQSLDQGLQFLIQYYNGEERAKGNILERFSAQQFPDLHSELNLSSLELGDSALYFCASSVVGSGGEETQYFGPGTRLLVL.

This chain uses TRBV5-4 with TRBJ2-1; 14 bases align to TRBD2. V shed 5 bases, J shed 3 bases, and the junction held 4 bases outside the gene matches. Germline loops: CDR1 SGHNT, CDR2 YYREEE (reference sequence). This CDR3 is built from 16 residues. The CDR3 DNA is TGTGCCAGCAGGTCCGGGACTAGCGGGAGCTACAATGAGCAGTTCTTC. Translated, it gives CASRSGTSGSYNEQFF. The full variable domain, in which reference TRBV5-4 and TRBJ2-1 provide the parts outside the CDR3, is ETGVTQSPTHLIKTRGQQVTLRCSSQSGHNTVSWYQQALGQGPQFIFQYYREEENGRGNFPPRFSGLQFPNYSSELNVNALELDDSALYLCASRSGTSGSYNEQFFGPGTRLTVL.

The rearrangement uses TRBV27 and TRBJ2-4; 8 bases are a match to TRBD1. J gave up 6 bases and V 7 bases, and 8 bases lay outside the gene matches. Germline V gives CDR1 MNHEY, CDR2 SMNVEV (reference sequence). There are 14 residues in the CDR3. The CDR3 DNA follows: TGTGCCAGCACCAGCCAGGGGGCGGTAAACATTCAGTACTTC. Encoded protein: CASTSQGAVNIQYF.

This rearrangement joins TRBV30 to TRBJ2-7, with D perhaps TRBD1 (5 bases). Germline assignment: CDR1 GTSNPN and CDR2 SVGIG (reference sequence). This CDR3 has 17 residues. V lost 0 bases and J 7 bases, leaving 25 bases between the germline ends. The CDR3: CAWSVAGISQLGSEQYF. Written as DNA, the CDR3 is TGTGCCTGGAGTGTAGCAGGGATCAGTCAATTGGGGTCGGAGCAGTACTTC.

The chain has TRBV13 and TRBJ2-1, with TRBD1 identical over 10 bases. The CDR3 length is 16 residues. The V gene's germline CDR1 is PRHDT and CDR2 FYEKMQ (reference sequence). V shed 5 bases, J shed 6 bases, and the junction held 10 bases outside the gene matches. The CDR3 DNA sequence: TGTGCCAGCAGCCCAAGCACCGGGACAGGGGTCAATGAGCAGTTCTTC. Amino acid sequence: CASSPSTGTGVNEQFF.

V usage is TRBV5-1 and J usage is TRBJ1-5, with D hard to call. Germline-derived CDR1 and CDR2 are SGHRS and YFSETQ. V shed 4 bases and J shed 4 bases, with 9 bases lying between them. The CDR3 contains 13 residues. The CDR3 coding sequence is TGCGCCAGCAGCCGCGATACTAATCAGCCCCAGCATTTT. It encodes CASSRDTNQPQHF.

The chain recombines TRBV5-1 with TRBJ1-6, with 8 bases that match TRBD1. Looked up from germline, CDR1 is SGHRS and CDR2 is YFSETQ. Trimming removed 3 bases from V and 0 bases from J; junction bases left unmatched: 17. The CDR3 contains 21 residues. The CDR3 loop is CASSWTGTGRSTGSYNSPLHF. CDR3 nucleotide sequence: TGCGCCAGCAGCTGGACCGGGACAGGTCGGAGTACGGGCTCCTATAATTCACCCCTCCACTTT.

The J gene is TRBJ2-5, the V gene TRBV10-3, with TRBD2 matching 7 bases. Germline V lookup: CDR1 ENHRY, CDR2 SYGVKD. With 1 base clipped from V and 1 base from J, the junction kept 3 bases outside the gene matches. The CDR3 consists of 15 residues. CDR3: CAISEWEGPQETQYF. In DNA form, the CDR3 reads TGTGCCATCAGTGAGTGGGAGGGACCCCAAGAGACCCAGTACTTC.

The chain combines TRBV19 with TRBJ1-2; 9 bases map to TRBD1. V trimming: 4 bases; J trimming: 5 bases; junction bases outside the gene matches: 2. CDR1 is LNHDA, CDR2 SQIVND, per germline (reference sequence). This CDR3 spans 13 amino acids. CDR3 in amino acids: CASSKGQGYGYTF. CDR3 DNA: TGTGCCAGTAGTAAGGGACAGGGTTATGGCTACACCTTC.

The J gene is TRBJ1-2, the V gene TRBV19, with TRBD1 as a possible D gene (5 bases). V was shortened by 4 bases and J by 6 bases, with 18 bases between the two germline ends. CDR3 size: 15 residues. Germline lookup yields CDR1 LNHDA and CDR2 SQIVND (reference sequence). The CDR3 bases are TGTGCCAGTAGTAGCGCCGCGGCAGGGTTCAATGGCTACACCTTC. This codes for CASSSAAAGFNGYTF.

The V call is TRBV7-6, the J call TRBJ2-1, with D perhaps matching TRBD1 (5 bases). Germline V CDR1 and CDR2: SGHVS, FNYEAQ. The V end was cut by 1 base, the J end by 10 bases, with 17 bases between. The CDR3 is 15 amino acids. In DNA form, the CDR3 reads TGTGCCAGCAGCTTAGATAGTTGGGGCTCTGGAGAGCAGTTCTTC. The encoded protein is CASSLDSWGSGEQFF.

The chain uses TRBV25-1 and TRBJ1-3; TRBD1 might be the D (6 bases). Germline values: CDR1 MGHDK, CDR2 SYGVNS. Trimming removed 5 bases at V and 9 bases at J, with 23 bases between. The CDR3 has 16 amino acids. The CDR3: CASSPRGAAGGGTIYF. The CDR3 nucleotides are TGTGCCAGCAGTCCACGGGGGGCAGCCGGAGGTGGCACCATATATTTT.

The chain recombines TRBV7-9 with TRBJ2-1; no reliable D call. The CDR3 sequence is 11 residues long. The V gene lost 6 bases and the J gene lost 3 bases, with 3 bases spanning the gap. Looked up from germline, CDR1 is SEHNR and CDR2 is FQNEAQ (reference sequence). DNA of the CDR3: TGTGCCAGCAGTTACTACAATGAGCAGTTCTTC. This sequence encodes CASSYYNEQFF.